Below are 21 T cell receptor beta chains sequenced from a single sample in a study of response to subunit inactivated influenza vaccine. TCRdb re-called the RT-PCR reads with MiXCR, one entry per CDR3 protein. The repertoire holds around 520,000 distinct CDR3 sequences, with 12% as singletons. The source material was PBMCs from blood, sampled on the day of vaccination. The receptors here all came from a man in his fifties who received an inactivated influenza vaccine.

The chain joins TRBV6-1 to TRBJ2-3, with 9 nucleotides matching TRBD2. The CDR3 totals 16 residues. Germline loops: CDR1 MNHNS, CDR2 SASEGT. V trimming: 7 bases; J trimming: 3 bases; junction bases outside the gene matches: 11. The CDR3 loop reads CASKSGIAGVTDTQYF. Written as DNA, the CDR3 is TGTGCCAGCAAGTCTGGAATAGCGGGAGTAACAGATACGCAGTATTTT.

The V call is TRBV5-1, the J call TRBJ1-5; 7 bases map to TRBD1. With V trimmed by 10 bases and J by 2 bases, 6 bases remained unmatched. The CDR3 is 13 residues long. Germline values: CDR1 SGHRS, CDR2 YFSETQ. The CDR3 DNA sequence: TGCGCCGGCTGGGACAGCCGCAATCAGCCCCAGCATTTT. Its protein is CAGWDSRNQPQHF.

This clonotype was seen more than once but under ten times. This chain uses TRBV18 with TRBJ2-1, with D unresolved. CDR1 is KGHSH and CDR2 is LQKENI in the germline V gene. V was pared by 2 bases and J by 7 bases, with 6 bases between. The CDR3 is 12 residues long. The CDR3 loop reads CASSPYENEQFF. The CDR3, as DNA: TGTGCCAGCTCACCATACGAAAATGAGCAGTTCTTC.

This chain joins TRBV6-2 or TRBV6-3 and TRBJ2-1; perhaps TRBD1 as D (5 bases). V lost 6 bases and J 12 bases, leaving 21 bases between the germline ends. This CDR3 has 14 amino acids. CDR1 MNHEY and CDR2 SVGEGT come from the germline V gene. The CDR3 loop reads CASSQKSLRTGQFF. In DNA form, the CDR3 reads TGTGCCAGCAGCCAGAAATCACTACGAACAGGGCAGTTCTTC.

This clonotype was found a few times. V is TRBV20-1 and J is TRBJ2-1, with D perhaps TRBD2 (6 bases). V lost 2 bases to trimming and J lost 5 bases, with 19 bases between them. The CDR3 extends over 16 amino acids. Germline V CDR1 and CDR2: DFQATT, SNEGSKA (reference sequence). CDR3 loop: CSARKAGLNFNNEQFF. In DNA, the CDR3 is TGCAGTGCTAGAAAGGCGGGACTGAACTTTAACAATGAGCAGTTCTTC.

V usage is TRBV7-9 and J usage is TRBJ2-1; no definite D call. Germline assignment: CDR1 SEHNR and CDR2 FQNEAQ (reference sequence). The CDR3 extends over 14 amino acids. V was clipped by 10 bases and J by 1 base, with 14 bases between them. The CDR3 protein is CATESGRSYNEQFF. The CDR3 DNA is TGTGCCACCGAATCGGGTCGGTCCTACAATGAGCAGTTCTTC.

Only a few counts were recorded for this clonotype. The chain couples TRBV10-1 to TRBJ2-5, with TRBD1 matching over 9 bases. This CDR3 spans 15 amino acids. V lost 6 bases, J lost 6 bases, and 11 bases stayed unmatched. CDR1 and CDR2 from the germline V gene are WNHNN and SYGVQD (reference sequence). The CDR3 region has the DNA TGCGCCAGCAGCCCCGGGACAGGGAGTCGTAAGACCCAGTACTTC. Protein sequence: CASSPGTGSRKTQYF.

This clonotype has just a few counts. This chain connects TRBV2 to TRBJ1-3; tentative D call: TRBD1 (6 bases). Looked up from germline, CDR1 is SNHLY and CDR2 is FYNNEI. V was shortened by 6 bases and J by 1 base, with 13 bases between the two germline ends. The CDR3 totals 15 residues. The CDR3 is CASRADRSSGNTIYF. The CDR3 coding sequence is TGTGCCAGCAGAGCGGACAGATCTTCTGGAAACACCATATATTTT.

V and J are TRBV4-3 and TRBJ2-3; the D gene is possibly TRBD2 (6 bases). In germline, CDR1 is LGHNA, CDR2 YSLEER. Trimming left V 4 bases short and J 6 bases short, with 17 bases between. The CDR3 runs 15 residues. The CDR3 here is CASSRGTQAVDTQYF. CDR3 sequence (DNA): TGCGCCAGCAGCCGCGGGACTCAGGCTGTGGATACGCAGTATTTT.

This clonotype was detected only a few times. The chain uses TRBV5-1 and TRBJ2-2; D is perhaps TRBD2 (6 bases). Deletions cut 3 bases from V and 9 bases from J, with 30 bases between. Germline-derived CDR1 and CDR2 are SGHRS and YFSETQ. This CDR3 region has 19 residues. CDR3 sequence: CASSSPGLRITSNTWELFF. The DNA of the CDR3 is TGCGCCAGCAGCTCCCCGGGACTGAGGATTACCTCGAACACTTGGGAGCTGTTTTTT.

The rearrangement joins TRBV2 to TRBJ2-7; 11 bases line up with TRBD2. The germline V gene encodes CDR1 SNHLY and CDR2 FYNNEI. The J segment lost 4 bases and the V segment lost 6 bases, leaving 8 bases of the junction unmatched. This CDR3 spans 15 amino acids. The CDR3 loop reads CASRKLTSGTYEQYF. The DNA of the CDR3 is TGTGCCAGCAGAAAATTGACTAGCGGGACATACGAGCAGTACTTC.

The J gene is TRBJ2-2, the V gene TRBV12-3 or TRBV12-4, with D tentatively TRBD2 (5 bases). This CDR3 is 14 amino acids long. Trimming removed 6 bases from V and 5 bases from J, with 13 bases in between. CDR3 amino acids: CASSRRGETGELFF. CDR3 nucleotides: TGTGCCAGCAGCCGGCGTGGGGAGACCGGGGAGCTGTTTTTT.

This chain joins TRBV2 and TRBJ2-1, with 12 positions matching TRBD2. Germline lookup yields CDR1 SNHLY and CDR2 FYNNEI. The CDR3 contains 14 residues. J gave up 9 bases and V 2 bases, and 2 bases lay outside the gene matches. CDR3 sequence (DNA): TGTGCCAGCAGTGAAAGACTAGCGGGAGCTGAGCAGTTCTTC. Protein sequence: CASSERLAGAEQFF.

The V and J genes are TRBV15 and TRBJ2-3; tentative D call: TRBD2 (6 bases). Trimming shortened V by 5 bases and J by 0 bases, and 18 bases separated the two germline ends. There are 17 residues in the CDR3. Looked up from germline, CDR1 is LNHNV and CDR2 is YYDKDF (reference sequence). The CDR3 nucleotides read TGTGCCACCAGCCGAAACCCCGGGGGAACTAGCACAGATACGCAGTATTTT. Translation: CATSRNPGGTSTDTQYF.

The sample holds a few counts of this clonotype. This rearrangement joins TRBV15 to TRBJ2-7; D is perhaps TRBD2 (7 bases). CDR3 length: 14 amino acids. V lost 3 bases and J 2 bases, leaving 11 bases between the germline ends. CDR1 is LNHNV and CDR2 is YYDKDF in the germline V gene (reference sequence). CDR3: CATSSGGPPYEQYF. The CDR3 DNA is TGTGCCACCAGCAGCGGGGGGCCCCCCTACGAGCAGTACTTC.

This clonotype was seen ten or more times. The rearrangement joins TRBV4-3 to TRBJ1-4; TRBD1 might be the D (5 bases). Between the trimmed V and J ends, which lost 1 base and 4 bases, there was a span of 7 bases. CDR1 and CDR2 from the germline V gene are LGHNA and YSLEER. The CDR3 consists of 14 residues. The CDR3 region is CASSQAQGNEKLFF. As DNA, the CDR3 is TGCGCCAGCAGCCAAGCGCAGGGTAATGAAAAACTGTTTTTT.

In its sample, this clonotype was seen a few times. The V and J genes are TRBV6-5 and TRBJ2-7; D tentatively reads TRBD1 or TRBD2 (6 bases each). Germline loops: CDR1 MNHEY, CDR2 SVGAGI. V was pared by 0 bases and J by 0 bases, with 9 bases between. This CDR3 is built from 15 residues. The CDR3: CASSYSKGGSYEQYF. As DNA, the CDR3 is TGTGCCAGCAGTTACTCGAAGGGGGGCTCCTACGAGCAGTACTTC.

CDR3: CSASPGLAGAFF. For the CDR3, the DNA is TGCAGTGCTAGTCCGGGACTAGCGGGAGCCTTCTTC. The chain joins TRBV20-1 to TRBJ2-1, with 14 bases fitting TRBD2. Germline V lookup: CDR1 DFQATT, CDR2 SNEGSKA (reference sequence). Trimming took 3 bases from V and 16 from J; bases not matched to a gene: 5. The CDR3 is made up of 12 amino acids.

The table lists this clonotype with a count of one. This chain links TRBV27 with TRBJ1-2, with D possibly matching TRBD1 (6 bases). V lost 3 bases, J lost 3 bases, and 11 bases lay in between. CDR1 and CDR2 from the germline V gene are MNHEY and SMNVEV (reference sequence). The CDR3 is 14 residues long. The DNA of the CDR3 is TGTGCCAGCAGTTTTGGGACAAAGGACTATGGCTACACCTTC. It yields the protein CASSFGTKDYGYTF.

Ten or more counts support this clonotype. J is TRBJ2-2 and V is TRBV5-1, with 13 bases fitting TRBD2. CDR1 and CDR2 from the germline V gene are SGHRS and YFSETQ. The CDR3 spans 15 residues. Trimming at V came to 5 bases and at J to 5 bases, leaving 3 bases not matched to a gene. The CDR3 here is CASRGLAGETGELFF. The CDR3 nucleotides are TGCGCCAGCAGAGGACTAGCGGGAGAGACCGGGGAGCTGTTTTTT.

This clonotype showed up just a few times. The CDR3 bases are TGTGCCAGCAGCCCGGCTGGACGGAGGTATCAAGAGACCCAGTACTTC. Translating it yields CASSPAGRRYQETQYF. The V call is TRBV14, the J call TRBJ2-5, with D perhaps TRBD2 (5 bases). Germline V gives CDR1 SGHDN, CDR2 FVKESK. The CDR3 consists of 16 residues. With 4 bases removed from V and 2 bases from J, the gap between germline ends came to 17 bases.